A selection of T cell receptor beta chains follows, all from one sample in a study of blood T cell repertoires in COVID-19. Using immunoSEQ multiplex PCR, the repertoire was profiled, and TCRdb retains in-frame clones only, with some absent. Of 250,000 to 300,000 clones listed, 80% to 90% are singletons. The sequenced sample was peripheral blood. The source is a woman in her sixties or seventies with COVID-19, enrolled during active disease. The CDR3 runs from the conserved cysteine through the conserved F or W. Fields, in order: clone size, V gene, D gene, J gene, CDR3 protein, CDR3 DNA. The D gene is left open where the match is weak. Clone sizes are given selectively: once, few, many, or a class where the clone is expanded.

>-|TRBV20-1|-|TRBJ1-2
CSASRGADYGYTF
TGCAGTGCTAGTCGCGGGGCGGACTATGGCTACACCTTC
>-|TRBV29-1|-|TRBJ1-1
CSVESFYRVNTEAFF
TGCAGCGTTGAAAGCTTTTACAGGGTGAACACTGAAGCTTTCTTT
>-|TRBV5-1|-|TRBJ1-3
CASSPTTGNTIYF
TGCGCCAGCAGCCCGACTACTGGAAACACCATATATTTT
>once|TRBV4-3|TRBD1|TRBJ1-2
CASSQEAGGSLNYGYTF
TGCGCCAGCAGCCAAGAAGCAGGGGGCTCGCTAAACTATGGCTACACCTTC
>-|TRBV11-3|-|TRBJ2-5
CASSLSAGETQYF
TGTGCCAGCAGCTTGAGCGCGGGAGAGACCCAGTACTTC
>-|TRBV4-1|TRBD1|TRBJ2-7
CASSQDPRNRDSYEQYF
TGCGCCAGCAGCCAAGATCCGAGAAACCGGGACAGCTACGAGCAGTACTTC
>once|TRBV5-5|TRBD1|TRBJ1-2
CASSIGQGGNYGYTF
TGTGCCAGCAGCATAGGACAGGGGGGGAACTATGGCTACACCTTC
>-|TRBV10-3|-|TRBJ1-2
CAISESGRAYGYTF
TGTGCCATCAGTGAGTCAGGCAGGGCCTATGGCTACACCTTC
>-|TRBV5-4|-|TRBJ1-2
CASSFLQGLANYGYTF
TGTGCCAGCAGCTTTTTACAGGGACTAGCTAACTATGGCTACACCTTC
>-|TRBV6-5|TRBD1|TRBJ1-2
CASSYGTGARYGYTF
TGTGCCAGCAGTTACGGCACAGGGGCGCGGTATGGCTACACCTTC
>-|TRBV9|-|TRBJ2-1
CASSVGASSYNEQFF
TGTGCCAGCAGCGTTGGAGCGAGCTCCTACAATGAGCAGTTCTTC
>-|TRBV20-1|-|TRBJ1-2
CSARGGGGYTF
TGCAGTGCCAGGGGCGGGGGTGGCTACACCTTC
>-|TRBV2|-|TRBJ1-1
CASRTRPVNTEAFF
TGTGCCAGCAGGACAAGACCCGTGAACACTGAAGCTTTCTTT
>-|TRBV10-3|-|TRBJ1-3
CAITGSGNTIYF
TGTGCCATCACAGGCTCTGGAAACACCATATATTTT
>few|TRBV18|-|TRBJ1-1
CASSLSPRIEAFF
TGTGCCAGCTCACTATCACCTAGAATTGAAGCTTTCTTT
>-|TRBV6-2/TRBV6-3|TRBD2|TRBJ2-1
CASSYRSGGLYDEQFF
TGTGCCAGCAGTTACCGCAGCGGGGGTCTTTACGATGAGCAGTTCTTC
>few|TRBV7-9|TRBD1|TRBJ1-2
CASSGDSPLYYGYTF
TGTGCCAGCTCCGGGGACAGCCCCCTCTACTATGGCTACACCTTC
>-|TRBV9|TRBD2|TRBJ2-5
CASSPSTGLWETQYF
TGTGCCAGCAGCCCCTCTACGGGACTATGGGAGACCCAGTACTTC
>-|TRBV21-1|-|TRBJ2-7
CASSKEGEGDYEQYF
TGTGCCAGCAGCAAAGAGGGGGAGGGGGACTACGAGCAGTACTTC
>-|TRBV6-5|TRBD1|TRBJ2-2
CASRKTGVGELFF
TGTGCCAGCAGAAAAACAGGGGTCGGGGAGCTGTTTTTT
>-|TRBV4-1|TRBD1|TRBJ2-7
CASSQDLRRGYEQYF
TGCGCCAGCAGCCAAGATCTTCGCAGGGGGTACGAGCAGTACTTC
>-|TRBV6-6|TRBD2|TRBJ2-1
CASSYRRTSGTNEQFF
TGTGCCAGCAGTTACCGGAGGACTAGCGGGACCAATGAGCAGTTCTTC
>-|TRBV7-2|TRBD2|TRBJ2-3
CASSLGGTRTDTQYF
TGTGCCAGCAGCTTAGGCGGGACTAGAACAGATACGCAGTATTTT
>-|TRBV5-5|-|TRBJ1-2
CASSLGSAGGYTF
TGTGCCAGCAGCTTGGGTTCGGCGGGGGGCTACACCTTC
>-|TRBV6-2/TRBV6-3|TRBD1|TRBJ1-2
CASSTEQGSYGYTF
TGTGCCAGCAGTACCGAACAGGGGTCCTATGGCTACACCTTC
>-|TRBV28|-|TRBJ1-2
CASYYNYGYTF
TGTGCCAGCTATTATAACTATGGCTACACCTTC
>-|TRBV27|-|TRBJ2-1
CASSLEVGANNEQFF
TGTGCCAGCAGTTTGGAGGTGGGGGCGAACAATGAGCAGTTCTTC
>-|TRBV4-1|-|TRBJ1-2
CASSQPTGGRGYGYTF
TGCGCCAGCAGCCAGCCCACAGGCGGCAGGGGCTATGGCTACACCTTC
>-|TRBV15|-|TRBJ1-5
CATRRGEGSSQPQHF
TGTGCCACCAGGAGAGGGGAGGGATCCAGTCAGCCCCAGCATTTT
>-|TRBV9|-|TRBJ1-2
CASSAELYGYTF
TGTGCCAGCAGCGCGGAGCTCTATGGCTACACCTTC
>-|TRBV24-1|TRBD2|TRBJ2-5
CATSDLGRGGTETQYF
TGTGCCACCAGTGATTTGGGGCGGGGGGGCACAGAGACCCAGTACTTC
>-|TRBV19|-|TRBJ1-1
CASSIGATEAFF
TGTGCCAGTAGTATCGGTGCCACTGAAGCTTTCTTT
>-|TRBV7-7|TRBD2|TRBJ2-1
CASSLGTSVGNNEQFF
TGTGCCAGCAGCTTAGGGACTAGCGTTGGAAACAATGAGCAGTTCTTC